These 28 T cell receptor beta chains originate from one sample sequenced in a study of cytomegalovirus exposure and HLA in healthy donors. Profiling relied on immunoSEQ multiplex PCR, and the TCRdb table lists in-frame clones only, not all of them. Counted here are approximately 150,000 clones, roughly 89% occurring once; the ten biggest clones make up 4.5% to 5.5%. Sequences were obtained from PBMCs. Every receptor here comes from a man between 18 and 29 years old in good health and CMV-seropositive.

The chain carries TRBV6-6 and TRBJ1-1; D remains ambiguous. This CDR3 has 13 residues. The V end lost 6 bases, the J end lost 4 bases, and 12 bases lay between the germline ends. CDR1 and CDR2 (germline): MNHNY, SVGAGI (reference sequence). CDR3 DNA: TGTGCCAGCAGCTCGGGTCGGAGCACTGAAGCTTTCTTT. It codes for CASSSGRSTEAFF.

This chain joins TRBV6-1 and TRBJ2-1, with D perhaps matching TRBD1 (6 bases). Germline V gene sequence: CDR1 MNHNS, CDR2 SASEGT. This CDR3 spans 15 amino acids. The germline V and J ends were trimmed by 2 bases and 8 bases, with 16 bases remaining between them. DNA of the CDR3: TGTGCCAGCAGTGAACCCGGTCAGGGGAGCCATGAGCAGTTCTTC. This gives the protein CASSEPGQGSHEQFF.

The chain uses TRBV19 and TRBJ2-7, with 8 bases lining up with TRBD1. V shed 5 bases, J shed 3 bases, and the junction held 9 bases outside the gene matches. Germline loops: CDR1 LNHDA, CDR2 SQIVND (reference sequence). The CDR3 runs to 15 residues. The DNA for the CDR3 is TGTGCCAGTAGTGGCCGAGGACAGGGCTACTACGAGCAGTACTTC. It encodes CASSGRGQGYYEQYF.

This clone appeared a single time. The rearrangement links TRBV10-3 to TRBJ1-1; 7 bases agree with TRBD1. The junction had 6 bases not matched to a gene; V was cut back by 4 bases and J by 1 base. Germline V gene data show CDR1 as ENHRY and CDR2 as SYGVKD. The CDR3 loop spans 15 amino acids. CDR3 DNA: TGTGCCATCAGTGCACCGGGACAGAAGAACACTGAAGCTTTCTTT. Its translation: CAISAPGQKNTEAFF.

The chain links TRBV14 to TRBJ2-2; D call uncertain. Trimming shortened V by 3 bases and J by 4 bases, and 9 bases separated the two germline ends. Per germline, CDR1 SGHDN and CDR2 FVKESK. The CDR3 length is 14 residues. CDR3 sequence: CASSHWALTGELFF. The CDR3 DNA follows: TGTGCCAGCAGCCATTGGGCCCTCACCGGGGAGCTGTTTTTT.

The chain uses TRBV30 and TRBJ1-4, with a weak D call TRBD1 (5 bases). V shed 0 bases and J shed 8 bases, with 13 bases lying between them. This CDR3 has 14 amino acids. From germline, CDR1 is GTSNPN and CDR2 SVGIG (reference sequence). The CDR3 nucleotides are TGTGCCTGGAGTGTTCGGGGGACGGGAGAAAAACTGTTTTTT. It specifies CAWSVRGTGEKLFF.

This chain links TRBV6-5 with TRBJ2-1; D is possibly TRBD2 (6 bases). Trimming stripped 6 bases from V and 8 bases from J, with 14 bases between. CDR1 MNHEY and CDR2 SVGAGI come from the germline V gene. The CDR3 has 13 amino acids. Here the CDR3 reads CASSLGGFYEQFF. The CDR3 coding sequence is TGTGCCAGCAGCCTTGGGGGGTTTTATGAGCAGTTCTTC.

This clone was detected only a few times. Distinct nucleotide sequences in the sample also encode this CDR3. The V gene is TRBV6-1, the J gene TRBJ2-3; 9 bases line up with TRBD2. Germline V lookup: CDR1 MNHNS, CDR2 SASEGT. CDR3 length: 15 residues. Trimming removed 1 base from V and 4 bases from J; junction bases left unmatched: 3. The CDR3 here is CASSEEAGGPDTQYF. The CDR3, as DNA: TGTGCCAGCAGTGAAGAAGCGGGGGGACCAGATACGCAGTATTTT.

The chain carries TRBV19 and TRBJ2-3, with D possibly TRBD2 on 6 matching bases. V gave up 3 bases and J gave up 5 bases, with 15 bases separating them. There are 15 residues in the CDR3. Germline CDR1 reads LNHDA; CDR2 reads SQIVND (reference sequence). Here the CDR3 DNA reads TGTGCCAGTAGTATCGGCGGGGCCCGGGGAGATACGCAGTATTTT. This translates into CASSIGGARGDTQYF.

The rearrangement links TRBV2 to TRBJ2-2; D is perhaps TRBD1 (6 bases). The germline CDR1 and CDR2 sequences are SNHLY and FYNNEI. CDR3 length equals 15 residues. Trimming removed 5 bases from V and 4 bases from J, with 14 bases in between. The CDR3, as DNA: TGTGCCAGCAGTCCTCAGGGGTTGACCACCGGGGAGCTGTTTTTT. Translated: CASSPQGLTTGELFF.

The genes are TRBV18 and TRBJ2-7; 10 bases fit TRBD1. This CDR3 comprises 15 residues. Germline values: CDR1 KGHSH, CDR2 LQKENI. Losses at the gene ends were 3 bases for V and 6 bases for J; bases not matched to a gene: 8. The CDR3, as DNA: TGTGCCAGCTCACCCACCGGGACAGGGGTAGGCGAGCAGTACTTC. It encodes CASSPTGTGVGEQYF.

This sequence joins TRBV19 and TRBJ2-7, with unresolved D. V was pared by 5 bases and J by 3 bases, with 14 bases between. From germline, CDR1 is LNHDA and CDR2 SQIVND (reference sequence). This CDR3 contains 14 residues. The CDR3 is CASSSQVSVYEQYF. CDR3 nucleotides: TGTGCCAGTAGTTCCCAGGTATCTGTCTACGAGCAGTACTTC.

The V call is TRBV7-6, the J call TRBJ1-1; no clear D gene. The germline CDR1 and CDR2 sequences are SGHVS and FNYEAQ. V was shortened by 5 bases and J by 5 bases, with 21 bases between the two germline ends. The length of the CDR3 is 16 residues. The CDR3 spells CASSPSYTGIGTEAFF. DNA for the CDR3: TGTGCCAGCAGCCCCAGCTATACGGGGATAGGAACTGAAGCTTTCTTT.

The gene calls are TRBV7-9 and TRBJ2-7, with a weak D call TRBD1 (5 bases). The CDR3 loop spans 14 amino acids. The germline gives CDR1 SEHNR, CDR2 FQNEAQ (reference sequence). Deletions cut 0 bases from V and 0 bases from J, with 6 bases between. CDR3 in DNA: TGTGCCAGCAGCTTAGCCAGGGTCTCCTACGAGCAGTACTTC. It yields the protein CASSLARVSYEQYF.

J is TRBJ1-2 and V is TRBV19; the D is unclear. Per the germline V gene, CDR1 is LNHDA and CDR2 is SQIVND (reference sequence). The CDR3 totals 12 residues. V lost 6 bases to trimming and J lost 3 bases, with 8 bases between them. CDR3 sequence reads: CASSGLDYGYTF. For the CDR3, the DNA is TGTGCCAGTAGCGGGTTGGACTATGGCTACACCTTC.

V usage is TRBV6-5 and J usage is TRBJ1-5; D possibly corresponds to TRBD1 (6 bases). This CDR3 is built from 15 residues. Germline V gives CDR1 MNHEY, CDR2 SVGAGI. V was shortened by 6 bases and J by 3 bases, with 15 bases between the two germline ends. In nucleotides, the CDR3 is TGTGCCAGCAGGGACGGACAGAGACCCAATCAGCCCCAGCATTTT. Protein sequence: CASRDGQRPNQPQHF.

This clone was detected a few times. The CDR3 protein is CASSLGRGSNYGYTF. CDR3 nucleotide sequence: TGTGCCAGCAGCTTAGGGCGGGGTTCTAACTATGGCTACACCTTC. The genes are TRBV7-9 and TRBJ1-2; D ambiguous. CDR3 length equals 15 residues. V gave up 1 base and J gave up 0 bases, with 9 bases separating them. Germline CDR1 reads SEHNR; CDR2 reads FQNEAQ (reference sequence).

V and J are TRBV5-6 and TRBJ1-3; D remains ambiguous. The V gene lost 4 bases and the J gene lost 0 bases, with 11 bases spanning the gap. Germline lookup yields CDR1 SGHDT and CDR2 YYEEEE. The CDR3 runs 15 residues. The CDR3: CASSEGRRSGNTIYF. DNA of the CDR3: TGTGCCAGCAGCGAGGGCAGGCGCTCTGGAAACACCATATATTTT.

This rearrangement joins TRBV27 to TRBJ1-1, with D hard to call. There are 13 residues in the CDR3. Looked up from germline, CDR1 is MNHEY and CDR2 is SMNVEV (reference sequence). Trimming removed 7 bases from V and 1 base from J, with 10 bases in between. This CDR3 reads CASTPAENTEAFF. DNA of the CDR3: TGTGCCAGCACCCCGGCGGAGAACACTGAAGCTTTCTTT.

The V gene is TRBV5-4, the J gene TRBJ2-1; D remains ambiguous. The CDR3 extends over 14 amino acids. The germline V gene encodes CDR1 SGHNT and CDR2 YYREEE (reference sequence). Trimming left V 2 bases short and J 0 bases short, with 6 bases between. The CDR3 region is CASSLASSYNEQFF. The CDR3 DNA reads as TGTGCCAGCAGCTTAGCAAGCTCCTACAATGAGCAGTTCTTC.

The chain joins TRBV6-5 to TRBJ2-7, with a possible D match to TRBD1 (6 bases). Germline CDR1 and CDR2: MNHEY and SVGAGI. V was clipped by 7 bases and J by 0 bases, with 13 bases between them. This CDR3 spans 14 amino acids. The CDR3 here is CASTYRASSYEQYF. The CDR3 region has the DNA TGTGCCAGCACGTACAGGGCCTCCTCCTACGAGCAGTACTTC.

The gene calls are TRBV11-3 and TRBJ2-1; TRBD2 aligns across 9 bases. V lost 1 base to trimming and J lost 4 bases; unmatched junction nucleotides: 2. Germline V gives CDR1 SGHNT, CDR2 YENEEA. The CDR3 loop spans 15 amino acids. The CDR3 loop reads CASSLGTSVYNEQFF. DNA of the CDR3: TGTGCCAGCAGCTTAGGGACTAGCGTTTACAATGAGCAGTTCTTC.

The genes are TRBV30 and TRBJ1-5; 7 bases are a match to TRBD1. Germline trimming cut 3 bases from V and 6 bases from J; bases unmatched to any gene: 5. The CDR3 contains 13 residues. The germline CDR1 and CDR2 sequences are GTSNPN and SVGIG (reference sequence). The CDR3 loop reads CAWSDRVVQPQHF. DNA for the CDR3: TGTGCCTGGAGCGACAGGGTGGTTCAGCCCCAGCATTTT.

The V and J genes are TRBV11-2 and TRBJ2-6; tentatively, D is TRBD2 (5 bases). V was shortened by 7 bases and J by 0 bases, with 13 bases between the two germline ends. The CDR3 covers 16 residues. Germline V gene lookup returns CDR1 SGHAT and CDR2 FQNNGV. The chain's CDR3 is CASTKTRVSGANVLTF. The CDR3 coding sequence is TGTGCCAGCACGAAAACGAGGGTCTCTGGGGCCAACGTCCTGACTTTC.

This chain joins TRBV30 and TRBJ1-2; the D gene is possibly TRBD1 (5 bases). V shed 1 base and J shed 4 bases, with 16 bases lying between them. The CDR3 length is 15 residues. The germline V gene encodes CDR1 GTSNPN and CDR2 SVGIG (reference sequence). The CDR3, as DNA: TGTGCCTGGAGTGCTTCTGTCAGGGATATCTATGGCTACACCTTC. This gives the protein CAWSASVRDIYGYTF.

The gene calls are TRBV2 and TRBJ1-6, with a possible D match to TRBD1 (5 bases). The CDR3 has 15 amino acids. The V and J ends lost 10 bases and 4 bases respectively, with 17 bases between them. The germline gives CDR1 SNHLY, CDR2 FYNNEI. This CDR3 is CAIKPETAYNSPLHF. The CDR3 nucleotides are TGTGCCATAAAACCTGAGACAGCGTATAATTCACCCCTCCACTTT.

This clone was observed a handful of times. The chain has TRBV6-5 and TRBJ2-7; 10 bases fit TRBD1. The germline gives CDR1 MNHEY, CDR2 SVGAGI. The CDR3 runs 15 residues. Losses at the gene ends were 6 bases for V and 4 bases for J; bases not matched to a gene: 9. The CDR3 DNA sequence: TGTGCCAGCAGAAAGGGACAGGGGACGGGATACGAGCAGTACTTC. Translating gives CASRKGQGTGYEQYF.

The V call is TRBV11-2, the J call TRBJ1-2; TRBD1 matches 9 bases. Unmatched junction bases numbered 4, after V lost 5 bases and J lost 6 bases. CDR1 SGHAT and CDR2 FQNNGV come from the germline V gene. The CDR3 is 13 residues long. The DNA for the CDR3 is TGTGCCAGCAGCATTCGGACAGGGGATGGCTACACCTTC. Protein sequence: CASSIRTGDGYTF. The complete variable domain, with remaining parts taken from reference TRBV11-2 and TRBJ1-2, reads EAGVAQSPRYKIIEKRQSVAFWCNPISGHATLYWYQQILGQGPKLLIQFQNNGVVDDSQLPKDRFSAERLKGVDSTLKIQPAKLEDSAVYLCASSIRTGDGYTFGSGTRLTVV.